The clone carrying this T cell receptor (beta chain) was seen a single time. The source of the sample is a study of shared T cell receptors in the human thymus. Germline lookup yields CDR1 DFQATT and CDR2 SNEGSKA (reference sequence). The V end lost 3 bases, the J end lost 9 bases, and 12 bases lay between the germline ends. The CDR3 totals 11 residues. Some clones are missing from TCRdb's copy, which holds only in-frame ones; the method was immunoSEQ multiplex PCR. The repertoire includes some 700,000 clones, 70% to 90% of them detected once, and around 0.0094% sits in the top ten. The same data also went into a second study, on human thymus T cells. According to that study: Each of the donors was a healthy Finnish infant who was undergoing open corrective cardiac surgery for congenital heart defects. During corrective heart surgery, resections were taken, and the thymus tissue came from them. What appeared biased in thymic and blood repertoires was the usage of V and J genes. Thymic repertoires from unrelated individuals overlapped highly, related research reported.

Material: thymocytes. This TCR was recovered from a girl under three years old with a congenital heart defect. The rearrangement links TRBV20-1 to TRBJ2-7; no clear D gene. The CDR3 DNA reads TGCAGTGCTAGTATACGTAGTGGGCAGTACTTC. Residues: CSASIRSGQYF.